This T cell receptor beta chain was identified during a study of CD8 T cells in Susac syndrome. Negative isolation yielded CD8+ and CD4+ T cells; FACS enriched TEMRA cells. RNA totalling about 0.5 to 1 ug underwent reverse transcription with random hexamers. Amplification of TCR beta CDR3 across 54 Vbeta and 13 Jbeta was performed with immunoSEQ multiplex PCR. TCRdb passed the immunoSEQ multiplex PCR reads through MiXCR, listing each CDR3 protein once. The sample records 100,000 to 150,000 distinct CDR3 sequences, roughly 76% being singletons. This clonotype was seen only once. The V gene's germline CDR1 is MNHNY and CDR2 SVGAGI (reference sequence). V was pared by 0 bases and J by 0 bases, with 6 bases between. The CDR3 sequence is 15 residues long.

The material sequenced was CD8+ T cells from PBMCs. The source of this sequence is a human donor with multiple sclerosis. The chain employs TRBV6-6 and TRBJ2-4; TRBD2 might be the D (5 bases). Written as DNA, the CDR3 is TGTGCCAGCAGTTACTCGCGGGTAGCCAAAAACATTCAGTACTTC. Amino acids: CASSYSRVAKNIQYF.